This TCR beta chain was observed in a study of OX40 agonist ivuxolimab in advanced cancers. Study overall: Patients treated during dose escalation were battling hepatocellular carcinoma, melanoma, renal cell or head and neck cancer. Points from the study as a whole: At 0.1 to 3.0 mg/kg, CD4+ and CD8+ blood T cells expanded clonally by week 6.

Worth noting for this clone: Its antigen is unidentified.

V lost 0 bases and J 10 bases, leaving 12 bases between the germline ends. Germline CDR1 is MNHNY and CDR2 is SVGAGI (reference sequence). This CDR3 region has 13 residues. The protocol was immunoSEQ multiplex PCR, while the TCRdb copy is restricted to in-frame clones and leaves out a portion. The sample has approximately 60,000 clones; 65% to 85% are singletons. The receptor's source is an adult with an advanced solid tumor such as melanoma, head and neck, liver or kidney cancer. This specimen consisted of CD4+ or CD8+ T cells sorted from blood, obtained in a trial of the OX40 agonist ivuxolimab. The rearrangement uses TRBV6-6 and TRBJ1-1; D ambiguous. Here the CDR3 DNA reads TGTGCCAGCAGTTACTCGGCAGCTTGGGTAGCTTTCTTT. Residues: CASSYSAAWVAFF.